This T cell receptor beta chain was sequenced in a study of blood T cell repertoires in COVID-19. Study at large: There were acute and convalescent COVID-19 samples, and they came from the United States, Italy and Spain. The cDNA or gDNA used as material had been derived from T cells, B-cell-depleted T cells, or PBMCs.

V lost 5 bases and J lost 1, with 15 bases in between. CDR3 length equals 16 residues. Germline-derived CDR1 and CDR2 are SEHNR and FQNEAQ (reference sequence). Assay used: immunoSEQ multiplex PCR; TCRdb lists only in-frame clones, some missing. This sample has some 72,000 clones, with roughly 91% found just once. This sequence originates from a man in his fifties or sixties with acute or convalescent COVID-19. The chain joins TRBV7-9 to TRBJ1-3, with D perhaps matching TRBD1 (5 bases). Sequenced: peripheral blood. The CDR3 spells CASSTGSGYSGNTIYF. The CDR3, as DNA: TGTGCCAGCAGCACAGGAAGTGGCTATTCTGGAAACACCATATATTTT.